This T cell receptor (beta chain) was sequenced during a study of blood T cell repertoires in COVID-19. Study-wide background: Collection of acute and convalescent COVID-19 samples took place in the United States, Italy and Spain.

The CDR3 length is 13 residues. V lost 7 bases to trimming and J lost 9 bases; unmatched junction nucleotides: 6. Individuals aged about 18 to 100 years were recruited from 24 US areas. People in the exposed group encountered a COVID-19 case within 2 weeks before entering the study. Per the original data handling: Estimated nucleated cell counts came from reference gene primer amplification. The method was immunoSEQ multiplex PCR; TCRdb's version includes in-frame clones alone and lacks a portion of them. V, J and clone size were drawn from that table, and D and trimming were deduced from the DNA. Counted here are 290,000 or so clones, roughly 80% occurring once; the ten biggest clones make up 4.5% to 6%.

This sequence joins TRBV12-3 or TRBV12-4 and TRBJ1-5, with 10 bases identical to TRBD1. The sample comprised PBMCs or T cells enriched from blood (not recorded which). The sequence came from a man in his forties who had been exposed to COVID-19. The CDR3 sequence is CASMRDRGTPQHF. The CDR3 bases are TGTGCCAGCATGAGGGACAGGGGAACGCCCCAGCATTTT.